The text below deals with one T cell receptor (beta chain). Its antigen remains unidentified. Trimming left V 6 bases short and J 4 bases short, with 15 bases between. CDR3 length equals 13 residues. CDR1 DFQATT and CDR2 SNEGSKA come from the germline V gene (reference sequence). By 5'RACE template switching, TCR cDNA was produced, with a universal primer site and UMIs added in the process. Via MiXCR, TCRdb re-called the 5' RACE reads, giving one row per CDR3 protein. Of roughly 500,000 distinct CDR3 sequences listed, roughly a fifth are singletons. The data stem from a study of T cells after yellow fever vaccination. Overall study results and limits: There was a possibility that FACS-sorted repertoires contained abundant clonotypes contaminating from the bulk population.

The chain combines TRBV20-1 with TRBJ1-2; D unresolved. This specimen consisted of PBMCs, obtained 15 days after the yellow fever booster vaccination. The sequence was obtained from a man aged 30 to 45 who received the YFV17D yellow fever vaccine. The CDR3 region is CSAPRTRGYGYTF. The CDR3 DNA reads TGCAGTGCCCCTAGGACGCGCGGCTATGGCTACACCTTC.